The rows below give T cell receptor beta chains drawn from one sample of a study of cytomegalovirus exposure and HLA in healthy donors. Sequencing used immunoSEQ multiplex PCR; TCRdb keeps in-frame clones, though not all of them. The table has some 150,000 clones, just over 70% seen once; the top ten hold roughly 2.5%. The specimen was PBMCs. These TCRs come from a human donor in good health. Both conserved end residues are part of each CDR3. Fields, in order: J gene, D gene, clone size, V gene, CDR3 protein, CDR3 DNA. A D gene is named only where the DNA matches it firmly. Size tells how often a clone was seen (once, few, many) or the class of an expanded clone, and some rows leave it out.

TRBJ2-7	.	.	TRBV7-7	CASSLARGQAYEQYF	TGTGCTAGCAGCTTAGCGCGGGGCCAGGCCTACGAGCAGTACTTC
TRBJ1-2	.	.	TRBV7-2	CASSLDPGLYGYTF	TGTGCCAGCAGCTTAGATCCAGGGCTCTATGGCTACACCTTC
TRBJ1-6	.	.	TRBV4-1	CASSQVVFLSPLHF	TGCGCCAGCAGCCAAGTGGTGTTCTTAAGCCCCCTCCACTTT
TRBJ2-5	.	.	TRBV5-1	CASSVGGEETQYF	TGCGCCAGCAGCGTAGGGGGTGAAGAGACCCAGTACTTC
TRBJ2-3	TRBD2	.	TRBV5-1	CASSSSGGPTDTQYF	TGCGCCAGCAGCTCTAGCGGGGGACCCACAGATACGCAGTATTTT
TRBJ1-4	.	.	TRBV5-4	CASSLVPGATNEKLFF	TGTGCCAGCAGCTTGGTACCAGGGGCAACTAATGAAAAACTGTTTTTT
TRBJ2-2	TRBD2	.	TRBV7-8	CASSPRTSGPTGELFF	TGTGCCAGCAGCCCGCGGACTAGCGGGCCCACCGGGGAGCTGTTTTTT
TRBJ1-5	TRBD1	.	TRBV7-9	CASSAGTGHQPQHF	TGTGCCAGCAGCGCCGGGACAGGGCATCAGCCCCAGCATTTT
TRBJ1-1	TRBD1	.	TRBV7-2	CASSFTGGNTEAFF	TGTGCCAGCAGCTTTACAGGGGGCAACACTGAAGCTTTCTTT
TRBJ1-4	TRBD1	.	TRBV12-5	CASGPGTGREKLFF	TGTGCTAGTGGTCCCGGGACAGGGCGCGAAAAACTGTTTTTT
TRBJ1-2	.	few	TRBV4-3	CASSQDRDFNYGYTF	TGCGCCAGCAGCCAAGATCGCGACTTCAACTATGGCTACACCTTC
TRBJ2-3	TRBD2	.	TRBV7-2	CASSSGLVTDTQYF	TGTGCCAGCAGCTCGGGACTAGTAACAGATACGCAGTATTTT
TRBJ2-5	TRBD1	once	TRBV29-1	CSAIQGIQETQYF	TGCAGCGCTATACAGGGGATTCAAGAGACCCAGTACTTC
TRBJ1-2	.	.	TRBV7-9	CASSLTGYYGYTF	TGTGCCAGCAGCTTAACAGGGTACTATGGCTACACCTTC
TRBJ1-1	TRBD1	.	TRBV4-3	CASSYRGLNTEAFF	TGCGCCAGCAGTTACAGGGGGTTGAACACTGAAGCTTTCTTT
TRBJ1-2	TRBD1	once	TRBV6-5	CASSSWGAGGYGYTF	TGTGCCAGCAGTTCCTGGGGGGCAGGGGGCTATGGCTACACCTTC
TRBJ1-5	.	.	TRBV4-1	CASSTRQGGNQPQHF	TGCGCCAGCAGCACCCGTCAGGGTGGCAATCAGCCCCAGCATTTT
TRBJ2-3	TRBD2	.	TRBV5-5	CASSLGSLAGGADTQYF	TGTGCCAGCAGCTTGGGGTCTCTAGCGGGCGGGGCAGATACGCAGTATTTT
TRBJ1-2	.	.	TRBV9	CASSVAAGVDGYTF	TGTGCCAGCAGCGTAGCTGCAGGGGTGGATGGCTACACCTTC
TRBJ2-7	.	once	TRBV5-4	CASSLDKNSEQYF	TGTGCCAGCAGCTTAGACAAGAACAGCGAGCAGTACTTC
TRBJ2-7	TRBD1	.	TRBV27	CASSTGGGVEQYF	TGTGCCAGCAGCACAGGGGGAGGTGTCGAGCAGTACTTC
TRBJ1-3	.	once	TRBV14	CASSPDTYSGNTIYF	TGTGCCAGCAGCCCCGACACGTACTCTGGAAACACCATATATTTT